This T cell receptor (beta chain) was documented in a study of immune evolution from preneoplasia to lung adenocarcinoma. General study points: Later-stage lesions seemingly showed higher T cell density and diversity than normal lung.

The CDR3 is made up of 15 amino acids. Germline CDR1 is MNHNS and CDR2 is SASEGT. Trimming shortened V by 3 bases and J by 2 bases, and 12 bases separated the two germline ends. Resections took place in Japan or China from about 2014 to 2017. Premalignant or tumor cells were enriched by macro-dissection after pathologic assessment. On this clone: The antigen is undetermined.

Generated by immunoSEQ multiplex PCR, the TCRdb table keeps only in-frame clones and is missing some. The sample shows thousands of clones, 65% to 90% of them seen only once. V gene TRBV6-1 combines with J gene TRBJ2-3; no definite D call. The sequencing sample was made of FFPE invasive lung adenocarcinoma tissue. The receptor's source is a person in their sixties with lung adenocarcinoma. CDR3 sequence (DNA): TGTGCCAGCAGTGATGCGCAGGCCCACACAGATACGCAGTATTTT. It translates to CASSDAQAHTDTQYF.